A selection of T cell receptor beta chains follows, all from one sample in a study of T cells after yellow fever vaccination. From the 5' RACE reads, TCRdb called clonotypes with MiXCR, one entry per CDR3 protein. The sample consists of about 320,000 distinct CDR3 sequences, 9.5% to 15% of them appearing once. The sample in question was CD4+ T cells sorted from PBMCs, obtained 15 days after the yellow fever booster vaccination. The receptors come from a man younger than 30 who received the YFV17D yellow fever vaccine. Both conserved end residues are part of each CDR3. The order of the fields is J gene, D gene, V gene, CDR3 protein. The D gene is left open where the match is weak.

J: TRBJ1-1; D: .; V: TRBV20-1; CDR3: CSARQPGGTEAFF
J: TRBJ2-3; D: TRBD1; V: TRBV4-1; CDR3: CASSQAVGTESTDTQYF
J: TRBJ1-6; D: .; V: TRBV28; CDR3: CASRFSGQYLPLHF
J: TRBJ2-1; D: TRBD2; V: TRBV20-1; CDR3: CSGLMAGGNNEQFF
J: TRBJ1-5; D: .; V: TRBV29-1; CDR3: CSVGSYRDSNQPQHF
J: TRBJ1-6; D: .; V: TRBV5-6; CDR3: CASSLTGNSPLHF
J: TRBJ2-6; D: .; V: TRBV5-1; CDR3: CASSLDGTGANVLTF
J: TRBJ2-5; D: TRBD2; V: TRBV20-1; CDR3: CSATGGAPETQYF
J: TRBJ2-3; D: .; V: TRBV15; CDR3: CATSSSKGDTQYF
J: TRBJ1-5; D: .; V: TRBV12-3/TRBV12-4; CDR3: CASTKSNRANQPQHF
J: TRBJ1-3; D: .; V: TRBV20-1; CDR3: CSATDIEFTGNTIYF
J: TRBJ1-6; D: .; V: TRBV4-3; CDR3: CASSPSPTDRRNSPLHF
J: TRBJ1-4; D: .; V: TRBV7-6; CDR3: CASSPGTEGRGLFF
J: TRBJ2-3; D: TRBD2; V: TRBV19; CDR3: CATTSGPSTDTQYF
J: TRBJ2-1; D: .; V: TRBV28; CDR3: CASNPPANNEQFF
J: TRBJ2-1; D: .; V: TRBV12-3/TRBV12-4; CDR3: CASSPRRVEQFF
J: TRBJ1-1; D: .; V: TRBV6-5; CDR3: CASSYAQWGDTEAFF
J: TRBJ1-5; D: TRBD1; V: TRBV6-6; CDR3: CASIPGQGVWQPQHF
J: TRBJ2-3; D: TRBD2; V: TRBV4-1; CDR3: CASSPRGRGGGTDTQYF